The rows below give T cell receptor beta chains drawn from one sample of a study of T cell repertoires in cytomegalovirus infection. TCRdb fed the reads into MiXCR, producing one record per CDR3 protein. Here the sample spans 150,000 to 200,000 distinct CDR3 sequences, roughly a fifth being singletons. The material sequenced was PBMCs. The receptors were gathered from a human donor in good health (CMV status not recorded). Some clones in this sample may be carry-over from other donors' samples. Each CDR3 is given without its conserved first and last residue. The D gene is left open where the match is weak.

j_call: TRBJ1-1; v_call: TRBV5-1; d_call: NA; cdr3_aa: ASSRDGVNTEAF
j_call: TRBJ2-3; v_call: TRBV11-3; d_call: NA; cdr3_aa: ASSRSKVGTDTQY
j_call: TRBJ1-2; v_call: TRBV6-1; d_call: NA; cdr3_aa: ASSETGYT
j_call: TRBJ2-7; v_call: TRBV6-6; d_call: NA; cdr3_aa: ASGITTGIPYEQY
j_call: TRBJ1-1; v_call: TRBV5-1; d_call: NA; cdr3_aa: ASSLDVGVNTEAF
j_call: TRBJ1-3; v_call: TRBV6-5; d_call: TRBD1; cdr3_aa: ASSKTGDSGNTIY
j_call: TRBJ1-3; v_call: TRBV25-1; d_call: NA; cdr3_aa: ASSDPSRGMVGNTIY
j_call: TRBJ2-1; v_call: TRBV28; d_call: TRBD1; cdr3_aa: ASRPGQGFGEQF
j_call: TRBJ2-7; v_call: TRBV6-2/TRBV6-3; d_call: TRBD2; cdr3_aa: ASSYAWTSGDRKQY
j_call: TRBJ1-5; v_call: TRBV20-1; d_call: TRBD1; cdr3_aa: SARDRTNQPQH
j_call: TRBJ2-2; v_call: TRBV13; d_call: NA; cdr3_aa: ASSLGTTQGGELF
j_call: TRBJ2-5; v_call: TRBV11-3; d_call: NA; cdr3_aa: ASSLWGEETQY
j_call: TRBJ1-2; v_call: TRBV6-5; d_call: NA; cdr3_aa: ASSYSTRDVYGYT
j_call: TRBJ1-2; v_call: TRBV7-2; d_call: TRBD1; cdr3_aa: ASSRMTGGGGYT
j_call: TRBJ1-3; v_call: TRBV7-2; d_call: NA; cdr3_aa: ASSPSEGSIY
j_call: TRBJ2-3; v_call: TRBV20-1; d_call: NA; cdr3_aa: SASPARVPDTQY
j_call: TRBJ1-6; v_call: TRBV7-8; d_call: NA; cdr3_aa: ASSLNPGGGSPLH
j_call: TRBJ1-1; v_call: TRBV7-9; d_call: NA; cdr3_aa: ASSRLGAVNTEAF
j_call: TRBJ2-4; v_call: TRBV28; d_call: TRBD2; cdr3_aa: ASTPSGSLSLNIQY
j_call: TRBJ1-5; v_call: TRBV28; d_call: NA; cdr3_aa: ASSLMGRPQH
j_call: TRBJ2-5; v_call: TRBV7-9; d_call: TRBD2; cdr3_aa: ASSPRAGHETQY
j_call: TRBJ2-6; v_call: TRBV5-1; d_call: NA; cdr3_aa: ASSGDTGANVLT
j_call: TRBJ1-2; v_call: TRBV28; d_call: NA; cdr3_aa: ASSLGGAPGYT
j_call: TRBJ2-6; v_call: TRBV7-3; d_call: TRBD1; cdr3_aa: ASSPTPGQLANVLT
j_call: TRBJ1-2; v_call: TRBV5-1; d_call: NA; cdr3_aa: ASSFYGEGTDYGYT
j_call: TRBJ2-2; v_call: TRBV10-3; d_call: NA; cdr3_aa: AIRRDSSGELF
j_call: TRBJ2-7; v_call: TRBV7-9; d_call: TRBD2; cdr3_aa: ASSLKLREGLDEQY
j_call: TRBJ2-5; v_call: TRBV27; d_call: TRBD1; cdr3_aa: ASSPGQDRGETQY
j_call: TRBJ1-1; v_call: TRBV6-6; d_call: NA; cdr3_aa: ASSEGMNTEAF